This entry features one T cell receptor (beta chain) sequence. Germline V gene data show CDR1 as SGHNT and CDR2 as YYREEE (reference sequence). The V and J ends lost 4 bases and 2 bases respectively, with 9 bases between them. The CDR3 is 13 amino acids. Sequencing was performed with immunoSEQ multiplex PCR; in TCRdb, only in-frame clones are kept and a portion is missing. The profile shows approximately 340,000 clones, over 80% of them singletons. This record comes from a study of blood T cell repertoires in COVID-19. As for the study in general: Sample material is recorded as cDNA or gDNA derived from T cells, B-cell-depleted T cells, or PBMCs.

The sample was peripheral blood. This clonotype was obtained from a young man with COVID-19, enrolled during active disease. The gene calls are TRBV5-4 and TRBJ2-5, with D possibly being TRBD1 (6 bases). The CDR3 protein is CASSVQGQETQYF. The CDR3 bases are TGTGCCAGCAGCGTACAGGGTCAAGAGACCCAGTACTTC.